This TCR beta chain was captured in a study of T cell responses to AZD1222 COVID-19 vaccine (dated by TCRdb to 2020 to 2023). Regarding the study in general: A total of approximately 250 trial participants underwent TCR sequencing, of whom roughly 210 had received two doses of AZD1222 and around 25 had received two doses of the MenACWY control vaccine. Trial participants were enrolled by age into 18-55, 56-69 and 70-plus year subgroups, with around 150, 28 and 57 TCR-sequenced participants respectively.

In the case of this clone: Its antigen has not been determined.

What the authors observed across the whole study: The whole spike protein was spanned by vaccine-associated CD4 TCRs, and dominant responses were seen in regions 160-218 and 743-854. Conclusions about previously exposed vaccinees are limited because only a handful of AZD1222 recipients were SARS-CoV-2 seropositive at baseline. Reportedly, almost half of the unique spike-specific TCRs recognized epitopes lying outside the regions that are mutated in the B.1.351 and B.1.1.7 variants. In the small 56-69-year group, the increase in depth fell short of significance, most likely because of low power. Because no day 14 peak-response samples were available, repertoires were characterized only after the peak T cell response. After two AZD1222 doses, spike-specific TCR breadth and depth were significantly higher than at day 0 and than in MenACWY recipients. Participants were mostly white British and included more females than males, and it was suggested by the authors that clonal diversity may have been underestimated.

The CDR3 regions of human TCRbeta chains were subjected to immunosequencing. The original methods were these. Repertoire TCRs were matched against a reference library of SARS-CoV-2-specific TCRs generated with the MIRA antigen-specificity platform. Breadth was defined as the fraction of unique TCRs that were SARS-CoV-2-associated. Depth was defined as the fraction of total T cells that were SARS-CoV-2-associated. Using the MIRA data, each spike-specific TCR was mapped to the spike region that the TCR reacts to and placed in a CD4 or CD8 class. Log10-transformed breadth and depth values were compared by one-way ANOVA with Sidak's multiple comparisons tests. Held by TCRdb, this immuneACCESS table contains in-frame sequences only and omits some clones. Under half of the omission traces to an unresolved V gene where checked; the cause of the rest is unknown. The V and J calls and clone size are taken from that table; D and trimming were inferred from the DNA. This sample's table carries about 140,000 clones. The top ten clonotypes cover 2.2% of the sample.

The CDR3 measures 12 amino acids from cysteine to phenylalanine. The entry retains the CDR3 DNA only, 36 bases that are in frame from base 1. Trimming at the junction amounts to 8 bases on V and 7 bases on J, and the germline ends lie 12 bases apart. The time point tag for this specimen amounts to: baseline before first vaccination. Vaccinee samples were obtained from the UK trials COV001 and COV002, which included a single-blind randomized controlled phase 2/3 trial of AZD1222 (ChAdOx1 nCoV-19) in healthy adults. Trial participant PBMC samples were collected at day 0 and day 28 after the second dose for TCRbeta chain sequencing.

The specimen was peripheral blood. The V and J genes are TRBV12-3 or TRBV12-4 and TRBJ2-1; TRBD1 is a possible D gene, resting on 6 matching bases. This clonotype originated in an adult in good health. This receptor carries the CDR3 CASEGVGNEQFF. The bases read TGTGCCAGCGAGGGGGTTGGGAATGAGCAGTTCTTC.